One sample yielded the 21 T cell receptor beta chains listed below, sequenced in a study of identical twins. TCRdb fed the 5' RACE reads into MiXCR, producing one record per CDR3 protein. The repertoire holds more than 1.5 million distinct CDR3 sequences, with under 35% as singletons. Material for sequencing was cord blood. Receptors were obtained from a newborn girl in good health.

Worth noting for this clonotype: A much more abundant neighbour one base away suggests this may be a read error. The chain combines TRBV7-9 with TRBJ1-2; TRBD1 is a possible D gene (5 bases). The CDR3 contains 15 residues. Germline V lookup: CDR1 SEHNR, CDR2 FQNEAQ (reference sequence). The V end was cut by 8 bases, the J end by 4 bases, with 20 bases between. In DNA, the CDR3 is TGTGCCAGCGGCCTGGCCCCGGGACTTTTCTATGGCTACACCTTC. Protein product: CASGLAPGLFYGYTF. Complete variable domain (other parts from reference TRBV7-9 and TRBJ1-2): DTGVSQNPRHKITKRGQNVTFRCDPISEHNRLYWYRQTLGQGPEFLTYFQNEAQLEKSRLLSDRFSAERPKGSFSTLEIQRTEQGDSAMYLCASGLAPGLFYGYTFGSGTRLTVV.

The chain uses TRBV12-3 or TRBV12-4 and TRBJ2-7; no clear D gene. The V end was cut by 6 bases, the J end by 10 bases, with 16 bases between. This CDR3 is built from 12 residues. As DNA, the CDR3 is TGTGCCAGCAGCCCCCTCCTACGAGTTCAGTACTTC. Translation gives CASSPLLRVQYF.

The chain links TRBV18 to TRBJ2-7, with 9 bases identical to TRBD2. The V and J ends lost 3 bases and 4 bases, in that order; junction bases with no gene match: 13. The CDR3 runs to 17 residues. Germline-derived CDR1 and CDR2 are KGHSH and LQKENI. The CDR3 region is CASSPLPSGKLRYEQYF. DNA for the CDR3: TGTGCCAGCTCACCGCTACCTAGCGGGAAACTCCGTTACGAGCAGTACTTC.

This clonotype was counted only a few times. V is TRBV4-1 and J is TRBJ1-2; maybe TRBD1 (5 bases). V was clipped by 2 bases and J by 6 bases, with 19 bases between them. This CDR3 region has 16 residues. Germline V gives CDR1 MGHRA, CDR2 YSYEKL. In DNA, the CDR3 is TGCGCCAGCAGCCAAACATGGCAAGGGGCCCGAGATGGCTACACCTTC. It is translated as CASSQTWQGARDGYTF.

The genes are TRBV20-1 and TRBJ1-5; D perhaps matches TRBD1 (6 bases). Trimming took 7 bases from V and 0 from J, leaving 10 bases between them. Germline CDR1 and CDR2: DFQATT and SNEGSKA (reference sequence). This CDR3 is built from 13 residues. The CDR3 reads CSVNRDSNQPQHF. The CDR3 DNA is TGCAGTGTGAACAGGGATAGCAATCAGCCCCAGCATTTT.

This clonotype was seen many times. The rearrangement joins TRBV29-1 to TRBJ1-2; D is unresolved. The germline V gene has CDR1 SQVTM and CDR2 ANQGSEA. The CDR3 totals 14 residues. The V gene lost 5 bases and the J gene lost 0 bases, with 13 bases spanning the gap. The CDR3 region has the DNA TGCAGCGTTATCGGAGTTGAAACTAACTATGGCTACACCTTC. This sequence encodes CSVIGVETNYGYTF.

CDR3 nucleotide sequence: TGCAGTGCTAGGGGACTAGCTCTCATCTACAATGAGCAGTTCTTC. Amino acid sequence: CSARGLALIYNEQFF. The gene calls are TRBV20-1 and TRBJ2-1, with 9 bases lining up with TRBD2. The V gene's germline CDR1 is DFQATT and CDR2 SNEGSKA (reference sequence). The CDR3 length is 15 residues. V lost 3 bases to trimming and J lost 3 bases; unmatched junction nucleotides: 6.

This clonotype has at least ten counts. Here the CDR3 DNA reads TGTGCCAGCAGTGGAGGGACAGTCTCCTACGAGCAGTACTTC. Translating it yields CASSGGTVSYEQYF. This rearrangement joins TRBV2 to TRBJ2-7, with 7 bases aligning to TRBD1. The junction had 3 bases not matched to a gene; V was cut back by 4 bases and J by 0 bases. The CDR3 is made up of 14 amino acids. CDR1 is SNHLY and CDR2 is FYNNEI in the germline V gene.

The V call is TRBV18, the J call TRBJ2-1, with 9 bases lining up with TRBD2. TRBJ2-7 explains the end of the DNA better; the J call may be wrong. Germline CDR1 is KGHSH and CDR2 is LQKENI. The CDR3 loop spans 15 amino acids. CDR3 nucleotide sequence: TGTGCCAGCTCACCAGGCGGGGGGGGCTACAATGAGCAGTACTTC. This translates into CASSPGGGGYNEQYF.

The chain recombines TRBV7-2 with TRBJ2-4, with TRBD2 matching over 8 bases. This CDR3 is 14 amino acids long. From germline, CDR1 is SGHTA and CDR2 FQGNSA. V lost 2 bases to trimming and J lost 8 bases; unmatched junction nucleotides: 5. The DNA for the CDR3 is TGTGCCAGCAGCTTAATCCGGGGGGGCGACATTCAGTACTTC. Its protein product is CASSLIRGGDIQYF. The complete variable domain, with remaining parts taken from reference TRBV7-2 and TRBJ2-4, reads GAGVSQSPSNKVTEKGKDVELRCDPISGHTALYWYRQSLGQGLEFLIYFQGNSAPDKSGLPSDRFSAERTGGSVSTLTIQRTQQEDSAVYLCASSLIRGGDIQYFGAGTRLSVL.

The sample holds a few counts of this clonotype. This chain joins TRBV6-1 and TRBJ2-3; the D gene could be TRBD1 or TRBD2 (6 bases each). Germline CDR1 is MNHNS and CDR2 is SASEGT. The V and J ends lost 7 bases and 6 bases respectively, with 14 bases between them. The CDR3 covers 13 residues. CDR3 nucleotides: TGTGCCAGCACCGAGAGGGGGGTCGATACGCAGTATTTT. Translated, it gives CASTERGVDTQYF.

V and J are TRBV12-3 or TRBV12-4 and TRBJ2-1; unclear D gene. CDR3 length: 14 amino acids. Trimming removed 2 bases at V and 6 bases at J, with 11 bases between. The CDR3 sequence: CASSLTRQVNEQFF. The CDR3 coding sequence is TGTGCCAGCAGTTTAACTCGGCAGGTCAATGAGCAGTTCTTC.

This clonotype was observed a handful of times. CDR3 sequence: CASSPRRPVLDTQYF. DNA of the CDR3: TGTGCCAGCAGCCCCCGGCGGCCCGTGCTAGATACGCAGTATTTT. The V gene is TRBV7-2, the J gene TRBJ2-3; D gene unclear. The CDR3 loop spans 15 amino acids. In germline, CDR1 is SGHTA, CDR2 FQGNSA. V gave up 5 bases and J gave up 5 bases, with 17 bases separating them.

This clonotype was seen only a few times. V usage is TRBV29-1 and J usage is TRBJ2-2, with a weak D call TRBD2 (6 bases). Trimming left V 4 bases short and J 2 bases short, with 11 bases between. The CDR3 extends over 14 amino acids. Germline loops: CDR1 SQVTM, CDR2 ANQGSEA. The DNA of the CDR3 is TGCAGCGTTGTACTAGCCGTAAACACCGGGGAGCTGTTTTTT. Amino acid sequence: CSVVLAVNTGELFF.

This clonotype came up a few times. This rearrangement joins TRBV27 to TRBJ2-5; 8 bases align to TRBD2. The V gene end was trimmed by 6 bases and the J gene end by 0 bases; junction bases not matched to a gene: 3. The CDR3 is 14 amino acids. CDR1 and CDR2 from the germline V gene are MNHEY and SMNVEV (reference sequence). This CDR3 reads CASRVAGNQETQYF. The CDR3 nucleotides read TGTGCCAGCAGAGTAGCGGGGAACCAAGAGACCCAGTACTTC.

The chain carries TRBV6-1 and TRBJ1-6; D ambiguous. Trimming took 8 bases from V and 7 from J, leaving 9 bases between them. CDR3 length equals 12 residues. Germline CDR1 and CDR2: MNHNS and SASEGT. The CDR3 DNA follows: TGTGCCAGCGTGAGAGGAAATTCACCCCTCCACTTT. This codes for CASVRGNSPLHF.

This sequence joins TRBV12-3 or TRBV12-4 and TRBJ1-2; TRBD1 is a possible D gene (5 bases). Trimming pared 6 bases from V and 4 bases from J, leaving 18 bases between. The CDR3 length is 15 residues. Written as DNA, the CDR3 is TGTGCCAGCAGCCGCCGGGACGGAGGCTTCTATGGCTACACCTTC. It encodes CASSRRDGGFYGYTF.

This clonotype appeared a few times. The chain combines TRBV27 with TRBJ1-6; D ambiguous. This CDR3 is 15 amino acids long. V gave up 6 bases and J gave up 8 bases, with 17 bases separating them. CDR1 and CDR2 from the germline V gene are MNHEY and SMNVEV (reference sequence). Here the CDR3 DNA reads TGTGCCAGCAGCTACGAGATCGGGGTGGATTCACCCCTCCACTTT. Its translation is CASSYEIGVDSPLHF.

This clonotype was detected many times. The J gene is TRBJ2-7, the V gene TRBV7-9, with D tentatively TRBD2 (6 bases). Germline V gives CDR1 SEHNR, CDR2 FQNEAQ (reference sequence). The CDR3 extends over 15 amino acids. With 1 base removed from V and 3 bases from J, the gap between germline ends came to 13 bases. The CDR3 here is CASSLDGGTFYEQYF. CDR3 bases: TGTGCCAGCAGCTTAGACGGGGGAACTTTCTACGAGCAGTACTTC.

This clonotype was counted a few times. The gene calls are TRBV10-2 and TRBJ2-1; D perhaps matches TRBD1 (8 bases). CDR1 and CDR2 from the germline V gene are WSHSY and SAAADI. This CDR3 is 16 amino acids long. V lost 4 bases to trimming and J lost 5 bases, with 18 bases between them. CDR3 region: CASSGFEQGGDNEQFF. DNA of the CDR3: TGCGCCAGCAGTGGCTTTGAACAGGGGGGGGACAATGAGCAGTTCTTC.

J is TRBJ2-4 and V is TRBV28, with 8 bases identical to TRBD2. Judging by the DNA end, TRBJ2-7 fits better; the J call may be wrong. The CDR3 is made up of 15 amino acids. Germline V CDR1 and CDR2: MDHEN, SYDVKM. The CDR3 loop is CASSSHTSGSYEQYF. In DNA form, the CDR3 reads TGTGCCAGCAGTTCGCATACTAGCGGAAGCTACGAGCAGTACTTC.